The following is a T cell receptor (beta chain) sequence with its context. Its antigen is still unknown. This clone may be a read error of a much larger clone one base away. The template used for profiling TCR beta VDJ and CDR3 was genomic DNA. From the reads, TCRdb called clonotypes with MiXCR, one entry per CDR3 protein. Here the sample spans 250,000 to 300,000 distinct CDR3 sequences, approximately 57% being singletons. These data are taken from a study of CD8+CD57+ T cells in acquired aplastic anemia. Study-wide results and caveats: Patients and controls were found to share twenty-nine CD8+ CDR3 sequences.

With 11 bases removed from V and 7 bases from J, the gap between germline ends came to 20 bases. Germline V gene data show CDR1 as MNHEY and CDR2 as SVGEGT. This CDR3 contains 14 residues. Sequencing input: sorted CD4+, CD8+, or CD8+CD57+ T cells (not recorded which) from PBMCs. This chain connects TRBV6-2 or TRBV6-3 to TRBJ1-4, with a tentative D call TRBD1 (5 bases). This sequence was found in a human donor with severe aplastic anemia or a healthy control (not recorded which). CDR3 sequence: CAGTQRFGGEKLFF. In nucleotides, the CDR3 is TGTGCCGGCACCCAACGGTTTGGGGGTGAAAAACTGTTTTTT.